There are a few counts of the clone carrying this TCR beta chain. These data originate in a study of T-cell reconstitution after alpha-beta-depleted transplantation in children. The trim removed 1 base at V and 7 bases at J, leaving 6 bases unmatched. This CDR3 has 15 amino acids. From germline, CDR1 is MGHRA and CDR2 YSYEKL. During its preparation, the TCRbeta library received unique molecular identifiers. TCRdb ran MiXCR on the PCR reads and lists one entry per CDR3 protein. The sample shows under 450,000 distinct CDR3 sequences, 13% of them seen only once. The sequence came from a human donor who donated a stem cell graft to a child with Fanconi anemia. The rearrangement links TRBV4-1 to TRBJ2-1; 8 bases are a match to TRBD1. The material was PBMCs, obtained from the stem cell graft. The CDR3 coding sequence is TGCGCCAGCAGCCAAGGGCAGGGGGCCTGGAATGAGCAGTTCTTC. The encoded protein is CASSQGQGAWNEQFF.